The 22 T cell receptor beta chains below come from one sample, sequenced in a study of neurological immune-mediated disorders. MiXCR, run by TCRdb on the 5' RACE reads, gives a single entry per CDR3 protein. The sample lists 87,000 or so distinct CDR3 sequences; roughly 4% were seen once. Sequenced sample: PBMCs. All receptors come from a woman under 30 with multiple sclerosis.

Turning to this clonotype: Possible read error: a much larger clone is one base away. J is TRBJ1-6 and V is TRBV5-1; D remains ambiguous. The length of the CDR3 is 14 residues. Germline CDR1 is SGHRS and CDR2 is YFSETQ. For the CDR3, the DNA is TGCGCCAGCAGCCCTCTGGCGTCGAATTCACACCTCCACTTT. This codes for CASSPLASNSHLHF.

This clonotype came up a few times. A much larger clone lies one base from this, so it may be a read error. The J gene is TRBJ1-4, the V gene TRBV20-1; D ambiguous. Deletions cut 2 bases from V and 7 bases from J, with 14 bases between. This CDR3 is 14 amino acids long. Germline V gene lookup returns CDR1 DFQATT and CDR2 SNEGSKA (reference sequence). CDR3 amino acids: CSARQAFAGEKLFF. CDR3 nucleotide sequence: TGCAGTGCTAGACAGGCTTTTGCGGGTGAAAAACTGTTTTTT.

This clonotype was detected ten times or more. The chain carries TRBV20-1 and TRBJ2-3, with D tentatively TRBD1 or TRBD2 (6 bases each). CDR3 length equals 15 residues. Trimming removed 6 bases at V and 0 bases at J, with 16 bases between. Per the germline V gene, CDR1 is DFQATT and CDR2 is SNEGSKA (reference sequence). CDR3 amino acids: CSASPGDTSTDTQYF. The CDR3 DNA sequence: TGCAGTGCCTCCCCGGGGGACACTAGCACAGATACGCAGTATTTT.

The sample holds many counts of this clonotype. The chain uses TRBV5-5 and TRBJ1-3; 9 nucleotides align to TRBD1. V trimming: 5 bases; J trimming: 4 bases; junction bases outside the gene matches: 10. The CDR3 is 16 residues long. The germline V gene encodes CDR1 SGHKS and CDR2 YYEKEE (reference sequence). The CDR3 spells CASSTMGQGEGNTIYF. The CDR3 DNA reads TGTGCCAGCAGTACTATGGGACAGGGAGAAGGAAACACCATATATTTT.

This clonotype was counted at least ten times. The V gene is TRBV7-2, the J gene TRBJ2-5; the D gene is possibly TRBD2 (6 bases). The CDR3 runs to 15 residues. CDR1 is SGHTA, CDR2 FQGNSA, per germline. V was clipped by 2 bases and J by 1 base, with 11 bases between them. The CDR3 sequence is CASSLWAGIQETQYF. In nucleotides, the CDR3 is TGTGCCAGCAGCTTATGGGCGGGGATCCAAGAGACCCAGTACTTC.

This clonotype was recorded at least ten times. This rearrangement joins TRBV5-1 to TRBJ2-3; D is undetermined. The CDR3 length is 14 residues. The ends were cut back, 0 bases at V and 2 bases at J, with 7 bases in the middle. Germline assignment: CDR1 SGHRS and CDR2 YFSETQ. This CDR3 is CASSLDPPTDTQYF. CDR3 coding DNA: TGCGCCAGCAGCTTGGACCCCCCCACAGATACGCAGTATTTT.

Remarks on this clonotype: This may arise from a read error, as a much more abundant clone is one base away. The chain recombines TRBV4-2 with TRBJ1-4, with 9 bases lining up with TRBD1. There are 15 residues in the CDR3. The V gene's germline CDR1 is LGHNA and CDR2 YNFKEQ. The junction had 6 bases not matched to a gene; V was cut back by 3 bases and J by 7 bases. CDR3: CASSQRQGVVEKLFF. For the CDR3, the DNA is TGTGCCAGCAGCCAGAGACAGGGGGTAGTTGAAAAACTGTTTTTT.

This clonotype was counted ten times or more. This chain uses TRBV15 with TRBJ2-2; 7 nucleotides match TRBD1. The CDR3 sequence is 16 residues long. Losses at the gene ends were 4 bases for V and 1 base for J; bases not matched to a gene: 6. The germline V gene encodes CDR1 LNHNV and CDR2 YYDKDF (reference sequence). The CDR3 spells CATSKGQNKNTGELFF. In DNA form, the CDR3 reads TGTGCCACCAGCAAGGGACAGAATAAGAACACCGGGGAGCTGTTTTTT.

This clonotype was seen many times. The V and J genes are TRBV27 and TRBJ2-1, with TRBD1 as a possible D gene (6 bases). The CDR3 is 13 amino acids. The germline V gene encodes CDR1 MNHEY and CDR2 SMNVEV (reference sequence). Trimming stripped 6 bases from V and 8 bases from J, with 14 bases between. The CDR3 reads CASSYNTGYEQFF. The CDR3 nucleotides read TGTGCCAGCAGCTATAATACAGGGTATGAGCAGTTCTTC.

Remarks on this clonotype: A much larger clone sits a single nucleotide away, making a read error possible. The chain carries TRBV5-1 and TRBJ2-7, with D unclear. Germline V CDR1 and CDR2: SGHRS, YFSETQ. The CDR3 spans 14 residues. The V end lost 0 bases, the J end lost 7 bases, and 14 bases lay between the germline ends. For the CDR3, the DNA is TGCGCCAGCAGCTTGGTGGCGACAAATGAAGAGCAGTACTTC. It codes for CASSLVATNEEQYF.

The sample holds many counts of this clonotype. The chain combines TRBV6-5 with TRBJ2-7; either TRBD1 or TRBD2 may supply D (5 bases each). Trimming stripped 1 base from V and 4 bases from J, with 8 bases between. Germline V gene data show CDR1 as MNHEY and CDR2 as SVGAGI. This CDR3 spans 13 amino acids. The CDR3 DNA is TGTGCCAGCAGTTACTACGGGGCTTACGAGCAGTACTTC. Protein: CASSYYGAYEQYF.

This clonotype was counted ten times or more. The gene calls are TRBV20-1 and TRBJ2-7; TRBD1 is a possible D gene (5 bases). Trimming left V 0 bases short and J 3 bases short, with 12 bases between. This CDR3 contains 14 residues. Germline V gene data show CDR1 as DFQATT and CDR2 as SNEGSKA (reference sequence). CDR3 DNA sequence: TGCAGTGCTAGAGATAAACAGGTCTACTACGAGCAGTACTTC. Translating it yields CSARDKQVYYEQYF.

This clonotype has a count of ten or more. The chain couples TRBV28 to TRBJ1-4; TRBD1 matches at 10 bases. With 6 bases clipped from V and 6 bases from J, the junction kept 4 bases outside the gene matches. The CDR3 is made up of 14 amino acids. The V gene's germline CDR1 is MDHEN and CDR2 SYDVKM. The CDR3 coding sequence is TGTGCCAGCAGGACAGGGGGCGGATATGAAAAACTGTTTTTT. Translation gives CASRTGGGYEKLFF.

The sample holds many counts of this clonotype. CDR3 sequence reads: CASSSWGDTEAFF. The CDR3 DNA reads TGTGCCAGCAGCTCTTGGGGGGACACTGAAGCTTTCTTT. This chain joins TRBV11-2 and TRBJ1-1, with D perhaps matching TRBD1 (5 bases). The CDR3 covers 13 residues. Germline V gene lookup returns CDR1 SGHAT and CDR2 FQNNGV. V was cut by 4 bases and J by 3 bases, with 9 bases left in between.

This clonotype occurred many times. The genes are TRBV20-1 and TRBJ2-1; no definite D call. The CDR3 loop spans 12 amino acids. CDR1 is DFQATT and CDR2 is SNEGSKA in the germline V gene (reference sequence). Trimming took off 7 bases at V and 8 bases at J, with 15 bases between the two ends. The CDR3 nucleotides read TGCAGTGTGGAACGGGCCGAGGATGAGCAGTTCTTC. It encodes CSVERAEDEQFF.

This clonotype was found many times. The genes are TRBV5-1 and TRBJ1-5, with 7 nucleotides matching TRBD1. The CDR3 length is 15 residues. After removal of 0 bases from V and 5 bases from J, the junction contained 5 bases not matched to a gene. Germline V gene sequence: CDR1 SGHRS, CDR2 YFSETQ. The CDR3 DNA follows: TGCGCCAGCAGCTTGGAGGGGGCGCCTGATCAGCCCCAGCATTTT. Protein sequence: CASSLEGAPDQPQHF.

This clonotype was counted at least ten times. The J gene is TRBJ1-2, the V gene TRBV6-5; D is uncertain. V was clipped by 6 bases and J by 8 bases, with 16 bases between them. This CDR3 contains 13 residues. The germline gives CDR1 MNHEY, CDR2 SVGAGI. CDR3 residues: CASRATALGGYTF. The CDR3 region has the DNA TGTGCCAGCAGGGCCACGGCCTTGGGAGGCTACACCTTC.

This clonotype was counted at least ten times. The chain is built from TRBV18 and TRBJ1-1, with D unclear. The V end lost 4 bases, the J end lost 0 bases, and 6 bases lay between the germline ends. CDR3 length: 13 amino acids. Germline V lookup: CDR1 KGHSH, CDR2 LQKENI. DNA for the CDR3: TGTGCCAGCTCACAGGAGGTGAACACTGAAGCTTTCTTT. Translating it yields CASSQEVNTEAFF.

This clonotype was picked up many times. J is TRBJ1-5 and V is TRBV19; TRBD1 matches 7 bases. V shed 6 bases and J 0 bases; nucleotides not matched to a gene: 5. The germline CDR1 and CDR2 sequences are LNHDA and SQIVND (reference sequence). The CDR3 covers 15 residues. CDR3 protein: CASRGQPYSNQPQHF. The CDR3 bases are TGTGCCAGTAGGGGACAGCCTTATAGCAATCAGCCCCAGCATTTT.

Many counts were recorded for this clonotype. The rearrangement uses TRBV3-1 and TRBJ2-5, with 7 bases lining up with TRBD2. Germline V CDR1 and CDR2: LGHDT, YNNKEL (reference sequence). The V segment lost 6 bases and the J segment 0 bases; nucleotides outside the gene matches: 7. This CDR3 has 15 amino acids. This CDR3 reads CASRDQRDYQETQYF. The CDR3 DNA sequence: TGTGCCAGCAGGGACCAGCGGGACTACCAAGAGACCCAGTACTTC.

This clonotype has at least ten counts. The CDR3 coding sequence is TGCGCCAGCAGCGGAGGGACTAGCGGGAGGTCCCCCTACAATGAGCAGTTCTTC. This gives the protein CASSGGTSGRSPYNEQFF. The chain is built from TRBV5-1 and TRBJ2-1, with 15 bases identical to TRBD2. V was clipped by 4 bases and J by 2 bases; unmatched bases: 7. This CDR3 region has 18 residues. Germline V gives CDR1 SGHRS, CDR2 YFSETQ.

This clonotype has ten or more counts. The chain recombines TRBV12-3 or TRBV12-4 with TRBJ2-1, with D hard to call. V dropped 3 bases and J dropped 4 bases, with 10 bases sitting between them. The CDR3 length is 14 residues. The chain's CDR3 is CASSFELPYNEQFF. CDR3 nucleotide sequence: TGTGCCAGCAGTTTTGAACTACCTTACAATGAGCAGTTCTTC.